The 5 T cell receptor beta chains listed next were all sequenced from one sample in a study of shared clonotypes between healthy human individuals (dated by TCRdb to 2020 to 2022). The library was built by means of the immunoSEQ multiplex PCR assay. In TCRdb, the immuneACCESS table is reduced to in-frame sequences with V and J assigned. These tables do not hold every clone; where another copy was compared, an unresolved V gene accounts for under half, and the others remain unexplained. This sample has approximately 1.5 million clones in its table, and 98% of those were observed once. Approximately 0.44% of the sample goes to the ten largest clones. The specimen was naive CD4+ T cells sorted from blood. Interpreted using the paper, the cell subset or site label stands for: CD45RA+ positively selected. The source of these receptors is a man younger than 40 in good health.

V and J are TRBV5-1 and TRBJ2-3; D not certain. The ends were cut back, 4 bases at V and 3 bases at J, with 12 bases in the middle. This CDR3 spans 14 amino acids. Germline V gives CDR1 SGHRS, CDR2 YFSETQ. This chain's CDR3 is CASSLGNPTDTQYF. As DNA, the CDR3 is TGCGCCAGCAGCCTTGGGAACCCTACAGATACGCAGTATTTT.

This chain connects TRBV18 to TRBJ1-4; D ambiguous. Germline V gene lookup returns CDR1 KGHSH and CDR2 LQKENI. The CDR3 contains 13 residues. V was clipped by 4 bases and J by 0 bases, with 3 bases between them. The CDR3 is CASSQATNEKLFF. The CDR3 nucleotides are TGTGCCAGCTCACAGGCAACTAATGAAAAACTGTTTTTT.

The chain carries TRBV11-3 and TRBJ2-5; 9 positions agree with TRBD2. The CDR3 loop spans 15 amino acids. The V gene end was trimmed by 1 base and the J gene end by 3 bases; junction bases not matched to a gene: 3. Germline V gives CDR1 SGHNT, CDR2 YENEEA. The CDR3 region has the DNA TGTGCCAGCAGCTTAGTAGCGGGAGTGGAAGAGACCCAGTACTTC. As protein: CASSLVAGVEETQYF.

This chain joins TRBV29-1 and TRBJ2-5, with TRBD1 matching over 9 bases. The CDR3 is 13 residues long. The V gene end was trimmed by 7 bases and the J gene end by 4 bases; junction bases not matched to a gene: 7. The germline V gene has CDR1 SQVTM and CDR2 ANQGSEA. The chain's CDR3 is CSGRQGGVETQYF. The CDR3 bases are TGCAGCGGTCGACAGGGGGGGGTAGAGACCCAGTACTTC.

CDR3 amino acids: CASSIRGLGGIYEQYF. CDR3 nucleotides: TGTGCCAGTAGTATACGGGGACTAGGCGGTATCTACGAGCAGTACTTC. The chain is built from TRBV19 and TRBJ2-7, with TRBD2 identical over 8 bases. The junction had 9 bases not matched to a gene; V was cut back by 2 bases and J by 3 bases. The CDR3 is 16 residues long. The germline CDR1 and CDR2 sequences are LNHDA and SQIVND (reference sequence).